The rows below give T cell receptor beta chains drawn from one sample of a study of blood T cell repertoires in COVID-19. TCRdb's table, derived via immunoSEQ multiplex PCR, lists solely in-frame clones and lacks some. The sample contains about 230,000 clones, around 82% of which appear only once. Sequenced: peripheral blood. The receptor source for this set is a man over 45 with active or convalescent COVID-19. CDR3s include the opening cysteine and the closing phenylalanine or tryptophan. The D gene is left open where the match is weak. For some rows the clone size is stated as once, few or many, or as a class when expanded; others skip it.

cdr3_nt: TGTGCCAGCAGCGTGAACACTGAAGCTTTCTTT
cdr3_aa: CASSVNTEAFF
j_call: TRBJ1-1
cdr3_length: 11
clone_size: NA
d_call: NA
v_call: TRBV6-5

cdr3_nt: TGTGCCAGCAGCCAGGGGCCATCTGGCTATGGCTACACCTTC
cdr3_aa: CASSQGPSGYGYTF
j_call: TRBJ1-2
cdr3_length: 14
clone_size: NA
d_call: NA
v_call: TRBV3-1/TRBV3-2

cdr3_nt: TGTGCCAGCTCAAGACTAGCGGGGGGCTCCGCCTCCTACAATGAGCAGTTCTTC
cdr3_aa: CASSRLAGGSASYNEQFF
j_call: TRBJ2-1
cdr3_length: 18
clone_size: NA
d_call: TRBD2
v_call: TRBV18

cdr3_nt: TGTGCCAGCAGCCAGCCCACAGGGGTGCGGGGCTACACCTTC
cdr3_aa: CASSQPTGVRGYTF
j_call: TRBJ1-2
cdr3_length: 14
clone_size: NA
d_call: TRBD1
v_call: TRBV3-1/TRBV3-2

cdr3_nt: TGTGCCAGCAGCTTGAGACAGGGGGCCGACGGGGAGCTGTTTTTT
cdr3_aa: CASSLRQGADGELFF
j_call: TRBJ2-2
cdr3_length: 15
clone_size: NA
d_call: TRBD1
v_call: TRBV5-4

cdr3_nt: TGTGCCAGCAGCTTAGGGGCGAGGGGGGGTACAGATACGCAGTATTTT
cdr3_aa: CASSLGARGGTDTQYF
j_call: TRBJ2-3
cdr3_length: 16
clone_size: NA
d_call: NA
v_call: TRBV7-6

cdr3_nt: TGTGCCAGCAGCAAACTCCCGCCAGTAGCAATCTTTAGCAATCAGCCCCAGCATTTT
cdr3_aa: CASSKLPPVAIFSNQPQHF
j_call: TRBJ1-5
cdr3_length: 19
clone_size: NA
d_call: NA
v_call: TRBV21-1

cdr3_nt: TGTGCCAGCAAACAAGTACAGACCGATAATTCACCCCTCCACTTT
cdr3_aa: CASKQVQTDNSPLHF
j_call: TRBJ1-6
cdr3_length: 15
clone_size: NA
d_call: NA
v_call: TRBV6-5

cdr3_nt: TGTGCCAGCAGCTCGCGGACAAACGCGAACACCGGGGAGCTGTTTTTT
cdr3_aa: CASSSRTNANTGELFF
j_call: TRBJ2-2
cdr3_length: 16
clone_size: NA
d_call: NA
v_call: TRBV7-3

cdr3_nt: TGTGCCAGCAGCGTACAGGGGTCTGGAAACACCATATATTTT
cdr3_aa: CASSVQGSGNTIYF
j_call: TRBJ1-3
cdr3_length: 14
clone_size: NA
d_call: TRBD1
v_call: TRBV3-1/TRBV3-2

cdr3_nt: TGTGCCTGGAGTTCCCCTGCGTTCTATAGCAATCAGCCCCAGCATTTT
cdr3_aa: CAWSSPAFYSNQPQHF
j_call: TRBJ1-5
cdr3_length: 16
clone_size: NA
d_call: NA
v_call: TRBV30

cdr3_nt: TGCGCCAGCAGTGACCCCCCTACAGGGCCCCTTCAAGAGACCCAGTACTTC
cdr3_aa: CASSDPPTGPLQETQYF
j_call: TRBJ2-5
cdr3_length: 17
clone_size: NA
d_call: NA
v_call: TRBV10-1

cdr3_nt: TGTGCCTGGAAGGGACAGGGGGTATCTCCCCTCCACTTT
cdr3_aa: CAWKGQGVSPLHF
j_call: TRBJ1-6
cdr3_length: 13
clone_size: NA
d_call: TRBD1
v_call: TRBV30

cdr3_nt: TGTGCCAGCAGCTCGGAACGGACAGGGACGGGCTACACCTTC
cdr3_aa: CASSSERTGTGYTF
j_call: TRBJ1-2
cdr3_length: 14
clone_size: once
d_call: TRBD1
v_call: TRBV5-8

cdr3_nt: TGTGCCAGCAGCCCCCGGGGACAGGACTACTACGAGCAGTACTTC
cdr3_aa: CASSPRGQDYYEQYF
j_call: TRBJ2-7
cdr3_length: 15
clone_size: NA
d_call: TRBD1
v_call: TRBV6-5

cdr3_nt: TGTGCCAGTAGTATTAGGGGACAGGGGGTTCTAAATGAGCAGTTCTTC
cdr3_aa: CASSIRGQGVLNEQFF
j_call: TRBJ2-1
cdr3_length: 16
clone_size: once
d_call: TRBD1
v_call: TRBV19

cdr3_nt: TGTGCCAGCGGGGGGGTAGGCTACGAGCAGTACTTC
cdr3_aa: CASGGVGYEQYF
j_call: TRBJ2-7
cdr3_length: 12
clone_size: NA
d_call: TRBD2
v_call: TRBV5-8

cdr3_nt: TGTGCCAGCAGCCGACTCCCACAGGGGGCGAAAAGAGAAAAACTGTTTTTT
cdr3_aa: CASSRLPQGAKREKLFF
j_call: TRBJ1-4
cdr3_length: 17
clone_size: few
d_call: TRBD1
v_call: TRBV6-6

cdr3_nt: TGTGCCACCAGTGACGGGGGACTAGCGGGGAAAAATACGCAGTATTTT
cdr3_aa: CATSDGGLAGKNTQYF
j_call: TRBJ2-3
cdr3_length: 16
clone_size: few
d_call: TRBD2
v_call: TRBV24-1

cdr3_nt: TGTGCCAGCAGCCCCCAAGGGGATCAGCCCCAGCATTTT
cdr3_aa: CASSPQGDQPQHF
j_call: TRBJ1-5
cdr3_length: 13
clone_size: NA
d_call: NA
v_call: TRBV11-2

cdr3_nt: TGTGCCTGGAGTCCCCGGATAGCGGGGGGGCTGAATACGCAGTATTTT
cdr3_aa: CAWSPRIAGGLNTQYF
j_call: TRBJ2-3
cdr3_length: 16
clone_size: NA
d_call: TRBD2
v_call: TRBV30

cdr3_nt: TGTGCCAGCATTAAGCTAGCGGGACCACCAGGGGATGAGCAGTTCTTC
cdr3_aa: CASIKLAGPPGDEQFF
j_call: TRBJ2-1
cdr3_length: 16
clone_size: NA
d_call: TRBD2
v_call: TRBV28

cdr3_nt: TGTGCCATCACCCAGGGGGGTTCCTATGGCTACACCTTC
cdr3_aa: CAITQGGSYGYTF
j_call: TRBJ1-2
cdr3_length: 13
clone_size: NA
d_call: TRBD1
v_call: TRBV10-3

cdr3_nt: TGTGCCAGCAGGGGGTTAGCGGGGGGCGACAATGAGCAGTTCTTC
cdr3_aa: CASRGLAGGDNEQFF
j_call: TRBJ2-1
cdr3_length: 15
clone_size: NA
d_call: TRBD2
v_call: TRBV27

cdr3_nt: TGTGCCAGCACCACAGAGACTGAAGCTTTCTTT
cdr3_aa: CASTTETEAFF
j_call: TRBJ1-1
cdr3_length: 11
clone_size: few
d_call: NA
v_call: TRBV2

cdr3_nt: TGTGCCAGCAGTGTAAACAGGGCTATTCAGCCCCAGCATTTT
cdr3_aa: CASSVNRAIQPQHF
j_call: TRBJ1-5
cdr3_length: 14
clone_size: few
d_call: NA
v_call: TRBV2

cdr3_nt: TGTGCCTCTTCGGGGGGCCACGAGCAGTACTTC
cdr3_aa: CASSGGHEQYF
j_call: TRBJ2-7
cdr3_length: 11
clone_size: many
d_call: NA
v_call: TRBV9

cdr3_nt: TGTGCCAGCAGCCCCAGGGATTCACCCCTCCACTTT
cdr3_aa: CASSPRDSPLHF
j_call: TRBJ1-6
cdr3_length: 12
clone_size: once
d_call: NA
v_call: TRBV3-1/TRBV3-2

cdr3_nt: TGTGCCAGTAGTAAGGCTCAGGAAAAAGAAAACACCATATATTTT
cdr3_aa: CASSKAQEKENTIYF
j_call: TRBJ1-3
cdr3_length: 15
clone_size: NA
d_call: NA
v_call: TRBV19

cdr3_nt: TGTGCCAGCAGCTTTTGGAGTGTCACCTTC
cdr3_aa: CASSFWSVTF
j_call: TRBJ1-2
cdr3_length: 10
clone_size: once
d_call: NA
v_call: TRBV5-8

cdr3_nt: TGTGCCAGCAGCTCCTCTGGGGCGAACACTGAAGCTTTCTTT
cdr3_aa: CASSSSGANTEAFF
j_call: TRBJ1-1
cdr3_length: 14
clone_size: NA
d_call: NA
v_call: TRBV11-2

cdr3_nt: TGCGCCAGCAGCTCCGGACAGGGGTTGGGTACTGAAGCTTTCTTT
cdr3_aa: CASSSGQGLGTEAFF
j_call: TRBJ1-1
cdr3_length: 15
clone_size: NA
d_call: TRBD1
v_call: TRBV5-1

cdr3_nt: TGTGCCTGGACCTCCGGACAGGGGATAGATACGCAGTATTTT
cdr3_aa: CAWTSGQGIDTQYF
j_call: TRBJ2-3
cdr3_length: 14
clone_size: NA
d_call: TRBD1
v_call: TRBV30

cdr3_nt: TGTGCCAGCAGCCAATCGGGGGGCCCCCAAGAGACCCAGTACTTC
cdr3_aa: CASSQSGGPQETQYF
j_call: TRBJ2-5
cdr3_length: 15
clone_size: NA
d_call: NA
v_call: TRBV11-3

cdr3_nt: TGTGCCAGTAGTAGAAGGACAGGGGGCAACACTGAAGCTTTCTTT
cdr3_aa: CASSRRTGGNTEAFF
j_call: TRBJ1-1
cdr3_length: 15
clone_size: NA
d_call: TRBD1
v_call: TRBV19

cdr3_nt: TGTGCCAGCAGCCTAAACGGACAGGGGTGGTATGGCTACACCTTC
cdr3_aa: CASSLNGQGWYGYTF
j_call: TRBJ1-2
cdr3_length: 15
clone_size: few
d_call: TRBD1
v_call: TRBV3-1/TRBV3-2

cdr3_nt: TGTGCCAGCAGCCTGACCGGGACAGGCTACGAGCAGTACTTC
cdr3_aa: CASSLTGTGYEQYF
j_call: TRBJ2-7
cdr3_length: 14
clone_size: NA
d_call: TRBD1
v_call: TRBV5-4

cdr3_nt: TGTGCCAGCAGTGATTCTATACGGGGGAGGAAAGAGACCCAGTACTTC
cdr3_aa: CASSDSIRGRKETQYF
j_call: TRBJ2-5
cdr3_length: 16
clone_size: NA
d_call: NA
v_call: TRBV25-1

cdr3_nt: TGTGCCAGCAGTGAGGAGCTATTGAACACTGAAGCTTTCTTT
cdr3_aa: CASSEELLNTEAFF
j_call: TRBJ1-1
cdr3_length: 14
clone_size: NA
d_call: NA
v_call: TRBV2